This T cell receptor (beta chain) stems from a study of blood T cell repertoires in COVID-19. Trimming took 6 bases from V and 6 from J; bases not matched to a gene: 9. The length of the CDR3 is 16 residues. Per the germline V gene, CDR1 is SGHVS and CDR2 is FNYEAQ. In the original processing: Scientists estimated how many nucleated cells there were by amplifying reference gene primers. Assay: immunoSEQ multiplex PCR; the TCRdb copy retains only in-frame clones and omits some. Clone size and the V and J calls come from that table; the DNA yielded D and trimming. The sample includes a few hundred thousand clones, approximately 82% of them seen just once.

The chain uses TRBV7-6 and TRBJ2-2, with TRBD2 matching 11 bases. The receptor's source is a woman in her forties or fifties with acute or convalescent COVID-19. Sample: peripheral blood. This chain's CDR3 is CASRVAGGTRAGELFF. Written as DNA, the CDR3 is TGTGCCAGCAGAGTAGCGGGAGGGACTAGGGCCGGGGAGCTGTTTTTT.